This TCR beta chain was recorded in a study of blood T cell repertoires in COVID-19. Study-wide context: There were acute and convalescent COVID-19 samples, and they came from the United States, Italy and Spain. The cDNA or gDNA used as material had been derived from T cells, B-cell-depleted T cells, or PBMCs.

Methods used by the authors: Amplification with reference gene primers provided the estimates of nucleated cell counts. Profiling relied on immunoSEQ multiplex PCR, and the TCRdb table lists in-frame clones only, not all of them. Clonal size and the V and J genes are those of that table, whereas D and trimming came from the DNA. The repertoire consists of about 240,000 clones, with about 83% occurring once and the leading ten covering around 2%. Germline values: CDR1 LGHDT, CDR2 YNNKEL (reference sequence). Trimming pared 3 bases from V and 0 bases from J, leaving 12 bases between. There are 16 residues in the CDR3.

The TCR comes from a man in his thirties or forties who had recovered from COVID-19. The chain employs TRBV3-1 (or the pseudogene TRBV3-2) and TRBJ2-1, with no clear D. Sequenced input: peripheral blood. The CDR3 loop reads CASSQKPVTSYNEQFF. CDR3 bases: TGTGCCAGCAGCCAGAAACCGGTAACCTCCTACAATGAGCAGTTCTTC.